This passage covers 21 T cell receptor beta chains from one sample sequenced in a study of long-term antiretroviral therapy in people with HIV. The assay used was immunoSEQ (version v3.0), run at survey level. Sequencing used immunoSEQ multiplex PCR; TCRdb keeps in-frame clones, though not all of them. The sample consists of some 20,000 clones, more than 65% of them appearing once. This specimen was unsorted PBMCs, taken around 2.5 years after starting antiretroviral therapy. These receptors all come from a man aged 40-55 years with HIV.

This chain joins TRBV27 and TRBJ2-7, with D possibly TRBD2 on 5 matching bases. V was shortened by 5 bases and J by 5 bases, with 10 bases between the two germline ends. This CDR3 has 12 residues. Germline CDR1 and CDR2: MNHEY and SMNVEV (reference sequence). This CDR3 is CASSNREHEQYF. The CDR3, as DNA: TGTGCCAGCAGTAACCGGGAACACGAGCAGTACTTC.

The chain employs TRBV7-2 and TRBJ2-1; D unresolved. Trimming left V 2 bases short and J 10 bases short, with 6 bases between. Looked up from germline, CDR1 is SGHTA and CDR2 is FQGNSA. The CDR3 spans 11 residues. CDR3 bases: TGTGCCAGCAGCTTAATCCTAGAGCAGTTCTTC. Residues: CASSLILEQFF.

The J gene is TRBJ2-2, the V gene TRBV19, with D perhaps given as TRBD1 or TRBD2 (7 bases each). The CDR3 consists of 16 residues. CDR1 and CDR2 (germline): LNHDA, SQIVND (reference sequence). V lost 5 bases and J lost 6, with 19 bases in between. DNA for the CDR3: TGTGCCAGTAGTCTGACGACAGGGAGGGGTGCCGGGGAGCTGTTTTTT. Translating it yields CASSLTTGRGAGELFF.

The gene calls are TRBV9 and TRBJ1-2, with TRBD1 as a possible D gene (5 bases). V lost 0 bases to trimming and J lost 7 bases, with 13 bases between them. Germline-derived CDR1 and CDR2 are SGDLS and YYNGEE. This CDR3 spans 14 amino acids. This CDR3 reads CASSVVGGGRGYTF. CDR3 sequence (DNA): TGTGCCAGCAGCGTAGTTGGCGGGGGTCGTGGCTACACCTTC.

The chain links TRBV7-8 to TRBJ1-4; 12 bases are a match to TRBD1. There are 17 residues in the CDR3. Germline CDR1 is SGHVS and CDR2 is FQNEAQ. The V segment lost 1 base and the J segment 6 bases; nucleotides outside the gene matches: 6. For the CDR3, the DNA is TGTGCCAGCAGCTTAGTTGGGGGACAGGGGGCGCATGAAAAACTGTTTTTT. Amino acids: CASSLVGGQGAHEKLFF.

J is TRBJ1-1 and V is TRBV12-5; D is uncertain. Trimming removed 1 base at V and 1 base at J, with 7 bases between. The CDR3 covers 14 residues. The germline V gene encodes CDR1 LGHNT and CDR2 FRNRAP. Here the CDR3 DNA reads TGTGCTAGTGGTTTGGGTATGCAGAACACTGAAGCTTTCTTT. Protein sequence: CASGLGMQNTEAFF. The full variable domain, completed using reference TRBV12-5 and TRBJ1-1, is DARVTQTPRHKVTEMGQEVTMRCQPILGHNTVFWYRQTMMQGLELLAYFRNRAPLDDSGMPKDRFSAEMPDATLATLKIQPSEPRDSAVYFCASGLGMQNTEAFFGQGTRLTVV.

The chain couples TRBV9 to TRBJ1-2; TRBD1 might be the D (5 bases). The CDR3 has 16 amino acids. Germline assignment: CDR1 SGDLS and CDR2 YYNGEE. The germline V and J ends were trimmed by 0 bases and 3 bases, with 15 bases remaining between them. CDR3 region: CASSVALGGLHYGYTF. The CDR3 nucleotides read TGTGCCAGCAGCGTAGCGTTGGGGGGGTTGCACTATGGCTACACCTTC.

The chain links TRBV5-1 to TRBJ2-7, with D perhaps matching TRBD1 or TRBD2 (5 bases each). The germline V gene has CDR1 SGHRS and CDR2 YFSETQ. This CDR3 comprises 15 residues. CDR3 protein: CTIRGRPGPDYEQYF. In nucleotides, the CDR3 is TGCACCATCAGAGGGAGACCGGGACCCGACTACGAGCAGTACTTC.

In DNA form, the CDR3 reads TGTGCCAGCAGTGCAGCAGGGGAAGGGGAGACCCAGTACTTC. Protein product: CASSAAGEGETQYF. This rearrangement joins TRBV2 to TRBJ2-5; a weak D match, TRBD1 (6 bases). CDR3 length equals 14 residues. V was cut by 4 bases and J by 5 bases, with 14 bases left in between. Per germline, CDR1 SNHLY and CDR2 FYNNEI.

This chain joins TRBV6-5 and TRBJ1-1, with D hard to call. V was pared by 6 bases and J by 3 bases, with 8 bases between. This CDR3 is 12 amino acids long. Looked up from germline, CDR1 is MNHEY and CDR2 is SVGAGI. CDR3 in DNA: TGTGCCAGCAGCTACGGGGACACTGAAGCTTTCTTT. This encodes CASSYGDTEAFF.

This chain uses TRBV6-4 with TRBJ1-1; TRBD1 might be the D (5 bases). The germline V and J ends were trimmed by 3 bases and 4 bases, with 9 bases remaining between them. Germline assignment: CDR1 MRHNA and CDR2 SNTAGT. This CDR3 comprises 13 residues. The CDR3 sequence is CASSELRGTEAFF. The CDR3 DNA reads TGTGCCAGCAGTGAACTGAGGGGCACTGAAGCTTTCTTT.

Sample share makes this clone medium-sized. The CDR3 coding sequence is TGTGCCAGCAGCGTAGCCCCGCAGGGGGCCGTGGGCGAGCAGTACTTC. Amino acid sequence: CASSVAPQGAVGEQYF. The chain is built from TRBV9 and TRBJ2-7, with TRBD1 identical over 8 bases. V trimming: 0 bases; J trimming: 6 bases; junction bases outside the gene matches: 11. CDR1 and CDR2 from the germline V gene are SGDLS and YYNGEE. The CDR3 spans 16 residues.

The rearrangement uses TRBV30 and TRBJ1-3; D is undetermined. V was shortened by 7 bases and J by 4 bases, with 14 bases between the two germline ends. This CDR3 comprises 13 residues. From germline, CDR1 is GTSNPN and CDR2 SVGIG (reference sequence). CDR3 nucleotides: TGTGCCTCTCTCGCCCCTCTCGGAAACACCATATATTTT. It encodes CASLAPLGNTIYF.

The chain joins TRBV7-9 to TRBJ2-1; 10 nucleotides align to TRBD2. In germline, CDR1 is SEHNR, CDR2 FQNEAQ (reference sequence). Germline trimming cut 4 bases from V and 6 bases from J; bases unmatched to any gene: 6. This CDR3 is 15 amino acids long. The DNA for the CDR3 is TGTGCCAGCAGCTCGGGACTAGCGTTATCCAATGAGCAGTTCTTC. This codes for CASSSGLALSNEQFF.

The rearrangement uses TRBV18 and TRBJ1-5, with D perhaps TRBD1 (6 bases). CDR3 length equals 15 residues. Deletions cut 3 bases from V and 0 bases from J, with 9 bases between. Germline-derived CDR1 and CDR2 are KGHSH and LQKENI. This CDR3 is CASSPPGDSNQPQHF. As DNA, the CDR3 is TGTGCCAGCTCACCGCCAGGGGATAGCAATCAGCCCCAGCATTTT.

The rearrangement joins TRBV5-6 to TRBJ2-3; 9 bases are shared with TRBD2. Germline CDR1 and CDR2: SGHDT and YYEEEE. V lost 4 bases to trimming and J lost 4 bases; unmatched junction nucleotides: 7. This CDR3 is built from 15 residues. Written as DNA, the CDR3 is TGTGCCAGCAGCGCGGGGGCGGGAGGGCCAGATACGCAGTATTTT. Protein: CASSAGAGGPDTQYF.

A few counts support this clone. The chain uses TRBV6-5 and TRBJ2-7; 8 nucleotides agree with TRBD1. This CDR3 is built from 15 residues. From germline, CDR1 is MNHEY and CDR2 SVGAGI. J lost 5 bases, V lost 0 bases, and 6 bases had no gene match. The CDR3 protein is CASSYSNRGRHEQYF. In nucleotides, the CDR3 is TGTGCCAGCAGTTACTCGAACAGGGGGAGGCACGAGCAGTACTTC.

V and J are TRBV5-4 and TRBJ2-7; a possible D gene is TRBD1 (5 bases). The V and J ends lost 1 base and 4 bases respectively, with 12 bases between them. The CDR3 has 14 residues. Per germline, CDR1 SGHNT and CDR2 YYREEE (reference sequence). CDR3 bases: TGTGCCAGCAGCTTGATTGGGGCCGATTACGAGCAGTACTTC. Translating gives CASSLIGADYEQYF.

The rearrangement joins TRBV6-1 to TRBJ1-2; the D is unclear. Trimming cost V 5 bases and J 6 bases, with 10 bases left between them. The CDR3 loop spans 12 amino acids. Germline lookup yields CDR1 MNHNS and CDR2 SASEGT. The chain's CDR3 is CASSLPIDGYTF. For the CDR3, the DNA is TGTGCCAGCAGTCTTCCTATCGATGGCTACACCTTC.

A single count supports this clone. Written as DNA, the CDR3 is TGCAGCGTTGTTCCCTCGAATAACTATGGCTACACCTTC. This encodes CSVVPSNNYGYTF. This chain connects TRBV29-1 to TRBJ1-2; unclear D gene. Trimming removed 4 bases from V and 1 base from J, with 10 bases in between. From germline, CDR1 is SQVTM and CDR2 ANQGSEA. The CDR3 totals 13 residues. Supplemented by reference TRBV29-1 and TRBJ1-2, the full variable domain reads SAVISQKPSRDICQRGTSLTIQCQVDSQVTMMFWYRQQPGQSLTLIATANQGSEATYESGFVIDKFPISRPNLTFSTLTVSNMSPEDSSIYLCSVVPSNNYGYTFGSGTRLTVV.

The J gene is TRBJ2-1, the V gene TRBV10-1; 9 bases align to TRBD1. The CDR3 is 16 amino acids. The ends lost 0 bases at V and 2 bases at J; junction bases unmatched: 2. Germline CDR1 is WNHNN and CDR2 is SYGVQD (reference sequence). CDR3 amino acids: CASSESQGAPYNEQFF. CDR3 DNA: TGCGCCAGCAGTGAGTCACAGGGGGCGCCCTACAATGAGCAGTTCTTC.